One sample yielded the 23 T cell receptor beta chains listed below, sequenced in a study of molecular identifiers for immune sequencing clone quantification. TCRdb re-analysed the PCR reads in MiXCR, keeping a single row per CDR3 protein. The sample includes tens of thousands of distinct CDR3 sequences, 19% seen only once; the top ten take approximately 1.5%. The sample comprised naive CD8+ T cells from blood, with Jurkat cell RNA spiked in. Subset denoted: FACS-sorted CD8+CD4-CCR7+CD45RA+ naive T cells. The origin of the receptors is a human donor in good health. Some libraries in this study had Jurkat cell RNA spiked in.

This clonotype was recorded many times. The V gene is TRBV6-5, the J gene TRBJ2-3; D gene uncertain. The CDR3 is 14 amino acids. Trimming removed 6 bases from V and 2 bases from J, with 12 bases in between. Germline CDR1 and CDR2: MNHEY and SVGAGI. The CDR3: CASRIGPYTDTQYF. CDR3 bases: TGTGCCAGCAGAATAGGGCCATACACAGATACGCAGTATTTT.

This clonotype was seen at least ten times. The chain combines TRBV3-1 with TRBJ1-5; D is possibly TRBD1 (5 bases). The germline V and J ends were trimmed by 0 bases and 1 base, with 7 bases remaining between them. Germline lookup yields CDR1 LGHDT and CDR2 YNNKEL (reference sequence). The CDR3 contains 15 residues. The CDR3 loop is CASSQDGGSNQPQHF. As DNA, the CDR3 is TGTGCCAGCAGCCAAGACGGGGGAAGCAATCAGCCCCAGCATTTT.

About this clonotype itself: A much bigger clone sits one base away, suggesting this may be a read error. The CDR3 protein is CSARCPGSGYEQYF. The DNA for the CDR3 is TGCAGTGCTAGATGTCCCGGCAGTGGGTACGAGCAGTACTTC. The V gene is TRBV20-1, the J gene TRBJ2-7; D is unclear. The CDR3 covers 14 residues. The ends were cut back, 2 bases at V and 4 bases at J, with 15 bases in the middle. Germline CDR1 DFQATT, CDR2 SNEGSKA (reference sequence).

Ten or more counts support this clonotype. In DNA, the CDR3 is TGTGCCAGCAGGCACATGAACACTGAAGCTTTCTTT. Translation gives CASRHMNTEAFF. The chain uses TRBV13 and TRBJ1-1; D is unresolved. Trimming cost V 6 bases and J 0 bases, with 5 bases left between them. The CDR3 runs 12 residues. Germline loops: CDR1 PRHDT, CDR2 FYEKMQ (reference sequence).

The chain couples TRBV24-1 to TRBJ2-5, with TRBD2 identical over 7 bases. There are 15 residues in the CDR3. The V gene end was trimmed by 0 bases and the J gene end by 6 bases; junction bases not matched to a gene: 6. In germline, CDR1 is KGHDR, CDR2 SFDVKD. The CDR3 bases are TGTGCCACCAGTGATTTGGGGGAGGGCCACAAGACCCAGTACTTC. Its protein is CATSDLGEGHKTQYF.

This clonotype was detected ten times or more. This chain connects TRBV6-2 or TRBV6-3 to TRBJ2-3; D gene unclear. The CDR3 is 12 residues long. From germline, CDR1 is MNHEY and CDR2 SVGEGT. The germline V and J ends were trimmed by 4 bases and 6 bases, with 8 bases remaining between them. In DNA form, the CDR3 reads TGTGCCAGCAGTTCGATATCGGATACGCAGTATTTT. Amino acid sequence: CASSSISDTQYF.

This clonotype was detected many times. The chain joins TRBV7-6 to TRBJ2-7; 10 bases line up with TRBD1. The germline gives CDR1 SGHVS, CDR2 FNYEAQ. After removal of 5 bases from V and 3 bases from J, the junction contained 7 bases not matched to a gene. The CDR3 is made up of 15 amino acids. CDR3 region: CASSEDRGAYYEQYF. The CDR3 nucleotides are TGTGCCAGCAGCGAGGACAGGGGGGCCTACTACGAGCAGTACTTC.

This clonotype was detected ten times or more. The chain recombines TRBV29-1 with TRBJ2-1; the D gene is possibly TRBD2 (5 bases). The CDR3 consists of 15 residues. CDR1 is SQVTM and CDR2 is ANQGSEA in the germline V gene. The V end was cut by 6 bases, the J end by 0 bases, with 15 bases between. The CDR3 loop is CSVAGLVHSYNEQFF. CDR3 nucleotides: TGCAGCGTCGCCGGACTCGTCCACTCCTACAATGAGCAGTTCTTC.

This clonotype was recorded many times. The J gene is TRBJ2-4, the V gene TRBV7-8; possible D gene TRBD1, 6 bases. Germline V gives CDR1 SGHVS, CDR2 FQNEAQ. Trimming left V 1 base short and J 12 bases short, with 16 bases between. The CDR3 is made up of 14 amino acids. CDR3 in DNA: TGTGCCAGCAGCTTAGGCAGGGGCGAAACGGCTCAGTACTTC. Residues: CASSLGRGETAQYF.

V gene TRBV24-1 combines with J gene TRBJ2-5, with D perhaps given as TRBD1 or TRBD2 (5 bases each). The CDR3 spans 15 residues. V was pared by 3 bases and J by 5 bases, with 15 bases between. In germline, CDR1 is KGHDR, CDR2 SFDVKD. The CDR3 DNA reads as TGTGCCACCAGTGATACCGCGTGGGACGGGGAGACCCAGTACTTC. Translation: CATSDTAWDGETQYF.

This clonotype was observed at least ten times. The chain uses TRBV20-1 and TRBJ2-7; 7 bases match TRBD2. Trimming removed 3 bases from V and 2 bases from J; junction bases left unmatched: 19. This CDR3 comprises 18 residues. The germline V gene encodes CDR1 DFQATT and CDR2 SNEGSKA (reference sequence). This chain's CDR3 is CSARTRSSLVGGPYEQYF. In nucleotides, the CDR3 is TGCAGTGCTAGGACCCGTTCCTCTTTAGTGGGAGGGCCCTACGAGCAGTACTTC.

The CDR3 spells CASSLPGGSAYEQYF. CDR3 nucleotide sequence: TGTGCCAGCAGTTTACCGGGAGGATCCGCCTACGAGCAGTACTTC. V usage is TRBV28 and J usage is TRBJ2-7; 7 positions agree with TRBD2. This CDR3 is built from 15 residues. The ends lost 2 bases at V and 2 bases at J; junction bases unmatched: 6. Looked up from germline, CDR1 is MDHEN and CDR2 is SYDVKM.

The sample holds many counts of this clonotype. The chain combines TRBV30 with TRBJ2-7; 7 bases align to TRBD2. The germline V gene encodes CDR1 GTSNPN and CDR2 SVGIG (reference sequence). The V and J ends lost 4 bases and 3 bases, in that order; junction bases with no gene match: 6. The CDR3 has 13 amino acids. Here the CDR3 DNA reads TGTGCCTGGATTTCAGCGGGAAACTACGAGCAGTACTTC. Amino acids: CAWISAGNYEQYF.

This clonotype was seen a few times. This may be a read error: a much more frequent sequence differs by one nucleotide. The V and J genes are TRBV7-2 and TRBJ2-5; D gene ambiguous. The length of the CDR3 is 15 residues. Germline V gene lookup returns CDR1 SGHTA and CDR2 FQGNSA. V lost 0 bases and J 1 base, leaving 9 bases between the germline ends. CDR3 sequence: CASSLAARVQETQYF. CDR3 in DNA: TGTGCCAGCAGCTTAGCGGCTCGGGTCCAAGAGACCCAGTACTTC.

This clonotype was picked up a small number of times. The genes are TRBV12-3 or TRBV12-4 and TRBJ2-2, with a possible D match to TRBD2 (6 bases). The ends were cut back, 10 bases at V and 5 bases at J, with 17 bases in the middle. This CDR3 contains 14 residues. The CDR3, as DNA: TGTGCCACCCTAACGACGGGAGTAACCGGGGAGCTGTTTTTT. Encoded protein: CATLTTGVTGELFF.

Ten or more counts support this clonotype. The J gene is TRBJ2-1, the V gene TRBV7-8, with D perhaps matching TRBD2 (5 bases). The CDR3 totals 15 residues. Germline V gene data show CDR1 as SGHVS and CDR2 as FQNEAQ. Trimming removed 4 bases from V and 3 bases from J, with 13 bases in between. The CDR3 DNA sequence: TGTGCCAGCAGCTCCAGCGGTCCCCGCTACAATGAGCAGTTCTTC. This gives the protein CASSSSGPRYNEQFF.

This clonotype was seen at least ten times. Here the CDR3 reads CASSPGGPPYEQYF. The DNA for the CDR3 is TGTGCCAGCAGCCCGGGAGGGCCCCCCTACGAGCAGTACTTC. The genes are TRBV7-2 and TRBJ2-7; 8 bases agree with TRBD2. This CDR3 is 14 amino acids long. V shed 5 bases and J 2 bases; nucleotides not matched to a gene: 5. CDR1 and CDR2 from the germline V gene are SGHTA and FQGNSA.

In its sample, this clonotype is medium-sized. The gene calls are TRBV18 and TRBJ2-7; TRBD1 agrees at 9 bases. The CDR3 is 13 amino acids. Per the germline V gene, CDR1 is KGHSH and CDR2 is LQKENI. V lost 3 bases and J lost 4; bases outside the gene matches: 1. CDR3 DNA sequence: TGTGCCAGCTCACCCGGGACAGGGTACGAGCAGTACTTC. As protein: CASSPGTGYEQYF.

A note on this clonotype: A read error may explain this, as a much larger clone is one base away. V and J are TRBV11-3 and TRBJ2-1; a possible D gene is TRBD1 (6 bases). The CDR3 spans 13 residues. Looked up from germline, CDR1 is SGHNT and CDR2 is YENEEA. In DNA, the CDR3 is TGTGCCAGCAGCTTGCTACAGGGAAGTGAGCAGTGCTTC. It encodes CASSLLQGSEQCF.

This clonotype was detected only once. This sequence joins TRBV4-1 and TRBJ2-3; a weak D match, TRBD1 (5 bases). The germline V and J ends were trimmed by 3 bases and 1 base, with 8 bases remaining between them. Looked up from germline, CDR1 is MGHRA and CDR2 is YSYEKL. The CDR3 extends over 14 amino acids. The CDR3 bases are TGCGCCAGCAGCCAGTGGGGCGGCACAGATACGCAGTATTTT. The encoded protein is CASSQWGGTDTQYF.

This clonotype showed up many times. V usage is TRBV11-3 and J usage is TRBJ2-2, with D hard to call. CDR1 is SGHNT and CDR2 is YENEEA in the germline V gene. Trimming stripped 7 bases from V and 1 base from J, with 7 bases between. The CDR3 extends over 13 amino acids. The CDR3: CASTIQNTGELFF. In DNA, the CDR3 is TGTGCCAGCACCATCCAGAACACCGGGGAGCTGTTTTTT. Together with reference TRBV11-3 and TRBJ2-2, the CDR3 gives the full variable domain: EAGVVQSPRYKIIEKKQPVAFWCNPISGHNTLYWYLQNLGQGPELLIRYENEEAVDDSQLPKDRFSAERLKGVDSTLKIQPAELGDSAVYLCASTIQNTGELFFGEGSRLTVL.

In its sample, this clonotype was seen many times. This chain links TRBV6-5 with TRBJ2-3; 13 nucleotides align to TRBD2. The germline gives CDR1 MNHEY, CDR2 SVGAGI. V shed 2 bases and J 3 bases; nucleotides not matched to a gene: 5. The CDR3 runs 17 residues. CDR3 coding DNA: TGTGCCAGCAGTTACCCCGGACTAGCGGGAGAAACAGATACGCAGTATTTT. This encodes CASSYPGLAGETDTQYF.

The J gene is TRBJ2-3, the V gene TRBV14, with 10 nucleotides matching TRBD2. V lost 4 bases and J lost 4; bases outside the gene matches: 17. Germline loops: CDR1 SGHDN, CDR2 FVKESK. The CDR3 has 19 amino acids. CDR3 residues: CASSPGWTSGCVGADTQYF. The CDR3 DNA follows: TGTGCCAGCAGCCCCGGTTGGACTAGCGGATGTGTTGGGGCAGATACGCAGTATTTT.